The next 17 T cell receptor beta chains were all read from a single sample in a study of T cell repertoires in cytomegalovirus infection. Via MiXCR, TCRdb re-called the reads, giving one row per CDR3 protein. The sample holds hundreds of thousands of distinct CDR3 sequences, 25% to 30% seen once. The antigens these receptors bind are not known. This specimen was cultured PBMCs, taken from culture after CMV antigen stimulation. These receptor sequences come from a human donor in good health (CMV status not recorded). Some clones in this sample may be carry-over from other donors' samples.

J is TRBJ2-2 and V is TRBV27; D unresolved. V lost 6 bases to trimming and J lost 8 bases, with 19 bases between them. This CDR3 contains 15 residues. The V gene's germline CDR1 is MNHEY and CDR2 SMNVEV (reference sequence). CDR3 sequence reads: CASRQRLLSVGELFF. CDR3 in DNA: TGTGCCAGCAGACAAAGGCTACTTTCCGTGGGGGAGCTGTTTTTT.

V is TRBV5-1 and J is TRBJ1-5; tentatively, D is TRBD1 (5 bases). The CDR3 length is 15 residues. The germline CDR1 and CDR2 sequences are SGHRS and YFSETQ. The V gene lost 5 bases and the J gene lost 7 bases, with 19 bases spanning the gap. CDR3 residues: CASSVSGTKSQPQHF. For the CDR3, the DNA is TGCGCCAGCAGTGTTTCCGGGACCAAGAGCCAGCCCCAGCATTTT. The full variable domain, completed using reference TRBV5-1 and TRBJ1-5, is KAGVTQTPRYLIKTRGQQVTLSCSPISGHRSVSWYQQTPGQGLQFLFEYFSETQRNKGNFPGRFSGRQFSNSRSEMNVSTLELGDSALYLCASSVSGTKSQPQHFGDGTRLSIL.

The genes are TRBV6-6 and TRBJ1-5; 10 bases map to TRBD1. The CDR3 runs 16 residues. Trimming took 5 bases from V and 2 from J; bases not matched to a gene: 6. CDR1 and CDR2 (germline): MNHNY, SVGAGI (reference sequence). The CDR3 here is CASSRDRGQGNQPQHF. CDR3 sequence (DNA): TGTGCCAGCAGTCGGGACAGGGGCCAGGGCAATCAGCCCCAGCATTTT.

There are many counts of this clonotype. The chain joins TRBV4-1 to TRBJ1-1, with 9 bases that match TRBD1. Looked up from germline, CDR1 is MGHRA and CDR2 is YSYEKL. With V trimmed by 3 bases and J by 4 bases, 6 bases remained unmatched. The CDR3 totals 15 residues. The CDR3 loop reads CASSQSGTGFTEAFF. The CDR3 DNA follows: TGCGCCAGCAGCCAGAGCGGGACAGGGTTCACTGAAGCTTTCTTT.

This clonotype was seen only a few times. The CDR3 protein is CATSDGTGGFQPQHF. The CDR3 DNA reads TGTGCCACCAGTGACGGGACAGGGGGGTTTCAGCCCCAGCATTTT. The rearrangement uses TRBV24-1 and TRBJ1-5; 11 bases align to TRBD1. CDR3 length: 15 residues. The germline gives CDR1 KGHDR, CDR2 SFDVKD. V lost 4 bases and J lost 6; bases outside the gene matches: 4.

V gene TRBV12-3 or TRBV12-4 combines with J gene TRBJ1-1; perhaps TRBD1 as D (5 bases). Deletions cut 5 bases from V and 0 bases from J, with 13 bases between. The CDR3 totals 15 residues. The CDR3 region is CASSRSGDLNTEAFF. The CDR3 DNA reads TGTGCCAGCAGTCGCTCGGGGGACTTGAACACTGAAGCTTTCTTT.

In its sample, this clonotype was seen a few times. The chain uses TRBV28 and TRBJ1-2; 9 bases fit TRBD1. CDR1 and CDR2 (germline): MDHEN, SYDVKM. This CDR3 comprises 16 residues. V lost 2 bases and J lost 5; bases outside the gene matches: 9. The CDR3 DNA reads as TGTGCCAGCAGTTTAGATTCGGGACAGGGAAGATATGGCTACACCTTC. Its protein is CASSLDSGQGRYGYTF.

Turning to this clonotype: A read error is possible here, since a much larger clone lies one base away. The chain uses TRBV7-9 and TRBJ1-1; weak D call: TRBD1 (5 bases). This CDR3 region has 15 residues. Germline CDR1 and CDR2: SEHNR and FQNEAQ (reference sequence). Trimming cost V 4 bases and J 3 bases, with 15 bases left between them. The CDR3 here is CASSSPTGGDTEAFF. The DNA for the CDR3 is TGTGCCAGCAGCTCACCAACCGGGGGAGACACTGAAGCTTTCTTT.

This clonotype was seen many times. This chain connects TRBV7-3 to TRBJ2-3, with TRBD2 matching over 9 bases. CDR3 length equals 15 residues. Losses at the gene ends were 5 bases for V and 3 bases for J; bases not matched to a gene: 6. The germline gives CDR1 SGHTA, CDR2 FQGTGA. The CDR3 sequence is CASSRSGSWTDTQYF. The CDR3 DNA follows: TGTGCCAGCAGCCGTAGCGGGAGTTGGACAGATACGCAGTATTTT.

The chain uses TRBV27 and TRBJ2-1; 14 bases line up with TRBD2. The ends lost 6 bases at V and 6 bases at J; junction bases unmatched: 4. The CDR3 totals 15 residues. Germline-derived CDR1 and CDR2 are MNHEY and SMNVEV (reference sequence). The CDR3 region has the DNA TGTGCCAGCAGGGCGACTAGCGGGAGGGCCAATGAGCAGTTCTTC. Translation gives CASRATSGRANEQFF.

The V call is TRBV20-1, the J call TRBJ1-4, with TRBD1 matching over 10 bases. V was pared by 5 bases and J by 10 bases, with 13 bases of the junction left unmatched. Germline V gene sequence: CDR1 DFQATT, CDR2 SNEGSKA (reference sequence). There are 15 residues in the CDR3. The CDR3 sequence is CSAGDRGRGWGKLFF. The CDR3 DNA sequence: TGCAGTGCTGGCGACAGGGGGCGAGGTTGGGGAAAACTGTTTTTT.

CDR3 bases: TGCAGTGCCCCACCTGGCAGTGGGATGGATGGCTACACCTTC. Translation gives CSAPPGSGMDGYTF. The rearrangement uses TRBV20-1 and TRBJ1-2; no definite D call. Trimming pared 6 bases from V and 6 bases from J, leaving 20 bases between. Germline V CDR1 and CDR2: DFQATT, SNEGSKA (reference sequence). The CDR3 is 14 amino acids.

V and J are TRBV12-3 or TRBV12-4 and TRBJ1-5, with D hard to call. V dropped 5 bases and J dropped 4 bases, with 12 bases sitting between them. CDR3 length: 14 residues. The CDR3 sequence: CASSLQHLNQPQHF. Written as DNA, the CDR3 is TGTGCCAGCAGTCTCCAACACTTGAATCAGCCCCAGCATTTT.

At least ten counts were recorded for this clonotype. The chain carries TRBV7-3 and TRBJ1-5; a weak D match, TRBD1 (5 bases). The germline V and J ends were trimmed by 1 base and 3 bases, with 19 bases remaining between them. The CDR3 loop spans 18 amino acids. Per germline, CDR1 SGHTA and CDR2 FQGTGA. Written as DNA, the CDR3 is TGTGCCAGCAGCTTAAGGATCCGGGACCCTAAATACAATCAGCCCCAGCATTTT. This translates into CASSLRIRDPKYNQPQHF.

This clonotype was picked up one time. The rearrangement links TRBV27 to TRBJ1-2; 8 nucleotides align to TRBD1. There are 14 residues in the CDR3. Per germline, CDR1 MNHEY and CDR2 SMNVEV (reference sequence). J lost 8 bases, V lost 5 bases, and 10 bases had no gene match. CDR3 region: CASSTWTGLGGYTF. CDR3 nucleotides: TGTGCCAGCAGTACCTGGACAGGGCTTGGCGGCTACACCTTC.

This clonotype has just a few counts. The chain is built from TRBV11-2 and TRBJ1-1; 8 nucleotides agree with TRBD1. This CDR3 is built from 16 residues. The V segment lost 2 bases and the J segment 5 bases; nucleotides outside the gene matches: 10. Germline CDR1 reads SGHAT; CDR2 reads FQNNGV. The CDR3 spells CASSLSSNYRGTEAFF. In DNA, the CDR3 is TGTGCCAGCAGCTTATCCTCTAATTACAGGGGGACTGAAGCTTTCTTT.

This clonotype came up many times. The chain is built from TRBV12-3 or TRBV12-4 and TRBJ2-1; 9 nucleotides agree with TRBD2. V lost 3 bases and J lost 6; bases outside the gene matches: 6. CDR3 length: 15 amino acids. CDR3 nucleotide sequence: TGTGCCAGCAGTTTGTGGCTAGCGGGAACCAATGAGCAGTTCTTC. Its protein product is CASSLWLAGTNEQFF.